This T cell receptor (beta chain) is from a study of cytomegalovirus exposure and HLA in healthy donors. As for the study in general: Earlier findings included 100 million to 130 million unique TCR beta sequences obtained from 150 million to 200 million T cells. Findings and limits, study-wide: Further analysis, carried out later, found HLA-associated TCR beta chains more clonally expanded than equally common other chains. Three chains tied to CMV proved CMV antigen-specific in vitro. As a later analysis showed, a missense DCLRE1C variant was linked to trimming of TCR beta V- and J-genes.

In germline, CDR1 is MGHDK, CDR2 SYGVNS. This CDR3 has 15 amino acids. V gave up 4 bases and J gave up 0 bases, with 11 bases separating them. As regards this clone: As yet, its antigen is unknown.

The PCR employed 60 Vbeta primers together with 13 Jbeta primers. Data came from immunoSEQ multiplex PCR; TCRdb stores just in-frame clones and leaves some out. The sample lists 130,000 to 150,000 clones; under 85% were seen once. The origin of this receptor is a woman aged 35 to 49 in good health and CMV-seropositive. The specimen was PBMCs. This chain uses TRBV25-1 with TRBJ2-3; the D is unclear. The CDR3 bases are TGTGCCAGCAGTGCTCTCGCGTCTAGCACAGATACGCAGTATTTT. It yields the protein CASSALASSTDTQYF.